What follows are 9 T cell receptor beta chains derived from one specimen sequenced in a study of blood T cell repertoires in COVID-19. Some clones are missing from TCRdb's copy, which holds only in-frame ones; the method was immunoSEQ multiplex PCR. The table has over 100,000 clones, around 87% seen once. The sample consisted of peripheral blood. These receptors originate from a man aged 50 to 59 with acute or convalescent COVID-19.

This clone turned up a few times. In DNA, the CDR3 is TGTGCCATCAGGCTCGAGATGAACACTGAAGCTTTCTTT. Residues: CAIRLEMNTEAFF. The chain employs TRBV10-3 and TRBJ1-1; unclear D gene. This CDR3 comprises 13 residues. Germline V gives CDR1 ENHRY, CDR2 SYGVKD. Trimming left V 6 bases short and J 0 bases short, with 8 bases between.

In its sample, this clone was seen once. The DNA for the CDR3 is TGTGCCACCAGCAGAGAGGCGGGAGTCCTAAATGAGCAGTTCTTC. Residues: CATSREAGVLNEQFF. The rearrangement uses TRBV15 and TRBJ2-1, with 7 bases lining up with TRBD2. The CDR3 has 15 amino acids. Germline V gene lookup returns CDR1 LNHNV and CDR2 YYDKDF (reference sequence). V gave up 0 bases and J gave up 7 bases; unmatched junction bases: 6.

This clone appeared a few times. The chain joins TRBV11-1 to TRBJ2-1, with 12 bases lining up with TRBD2. The CDR3 contains 15 residues. With 5 bases clipped from V and 4 bases from J, the junction kept 3 bases outside the gene matches. CDR1 and CDR2 from the germline V gene are SGHAT and FQDESV (reference sequence). CDR3 DNA sequence: TGTGCCAGCAGCCCCGGGACTAGCGGGTACAATGAGCAGTTCTTC. This sequence encodes CASSPGTSGYNEQFF.

The CDR3 DNA is TGTGCCAGCAGTTTAATCTTTAGGACTAGCGGGAGGCCGGACCACGAGCAGTACTTC. It codes for CASSLIFRTSGRPDHEQYF. The chain recombines TRBV28 with TRBJ2-7; 14 nucleotides align to TRBD2. Germline V lookup: CDR1 MDHEN, CDR2 SYDVKM. Germline trimming cut 2 bases from V and 5 bases from J; bases unmatched to any gene: 14. The CDR3 loop spans 19 amino acids.

This chain links TRBV21-1 with TRBJ1-2. TRBV21-1 is flagged as a pseudogene. The CDR3 runs 16 residues. CDR3 nucleotides: TGTGCCAGCAGCAATGTTACAGTGGGAGCTAACTATGGCTACACCTTC. Amino acid sequence: CASSNVTVGANYGYTF.

The chain is built from TRBV2 and TRBJ1-5, with D possibly TRBD1 on 5 matching bases. This CDR3 is 15 amino acids long. With 6 bases removed from V and 0 bases from J, the gap between germline ends came to 12 bases. Germline V gene data show CDR1 as SNHLY and CDR2 as FYNNEI. DNA of the CDR3: TGTGCCAGCAGCCAAGGGGCTTCTAGCAATCAGCCCCAGCATTTT. As protein: CASSQGASSNQPQHF.

The J gene is TRBJ1-1, the V gene TRBV25-1, with unresolved D. This CDR3 comprises 13 residues. Trimming left V 4 bases short and J 1 base short, with 7 bases between. The germline gives CDR1 MGHDK, CDR2 SYGVNS. DNA for the CDR3: TGTGCCAGCAGTGTTACACCGAACACTGAAGCTTTCTTT. Amino acids: CASSVTPNTEAFF.

The DNA of the CDR3 is TGTGCCAGCGCCCCGGGACACATGAACACTGAAGCTTTCTTT. This gives the protein CASAPGHMNTEAFF. The chain has TRBV3-1 (or the pseudogene TRBV3-2) and TRBJ1-1, with D perhaps matching TRBD1 (6 bases). The CDR3 covers 14 residues. Deletions cut 8 bases from V and 0 bases from J, with 13 bases between. CDR1 is LGHDT and CDR2 is YNNKEL in the germline V gene (reference sequence).

This chain joins TRBV7-9 and TRBJ2-5; TRBD2 matches at 11 bases. Looked up from germline, CDR1 is SEHNR and CDR2 is FQNEAQ (reference sequence). CDR3 length equals 16 residues. Trimming cost V 4 bases and J 4 bases; bases outside gene matches: 8. DNA for the CDR3: TGTGCCAGCAGCTCCTTCCTAGCGGGAGGAGGAGAGACCCAGTACTTC. This encodes CASSSFLAGGGETQYF.